These 5 T cell receptor beta chains were sequenced from one sample in a study of shared clonotypes between healthy human individuals. Profiling relied on immunoSEQ multiplex PCR, and the TCRdb table lists in-frame clones only, not all of them. The sample contains around 1 million clones, about 80% of which appear only once. Sequenced: memory CD4+ T cells sorted from blood. Specified subset: CD45RA-negative fraction. All receptors come from a man in his late teens or twenties in good health.

The chain uses TRBV7-2 and TRBJ2-7; D not certain. The CDR3 length is 12 residues. Per germline, CDR1 SGHTA and CDR2 FQGNSA. Trimming left V 5 bases short and J 2 bases short, with 7 bases between. This CDR3 reads CASSLYTYEQYF. CDR3 DNA: TGTGCCAGCAGCCTCTACACCTACGAGCAGTACTTC.

The chain couples TRBV23-1 to TRBJ1-2; 9 nucleotides line up with TRBD1. TRBV23-1 is reported as an ORF; its role is uncertain. V trimming: 3 bases; J trimming: 6 bases; junction bases outside the gene matches: 5. The CDR3 consists of 14 residues. CDR3 sequence reads: CASSHPGQGDGYTF. In nucleotides, the CDR3 is TGCGCCAGCAGTCACCCGGGACAGGGAGATGGCTACACCTTC.

This sequence joins TRBV11-1 and TRBJ1-2; D uncertain. There are 16 residues in the CDR3. Germline values: CDR1 SGHAT, CDR2 FQDESV (reference sequence). The V and J ends lost 1 base and 7 bases respectively, with 19 bases between them. The CDR3 loop reads CASSLGWSLVSGGYTF. The CDR3, as DNA: TGTGCCAGCAGCTTAGGTTGGAGCCTGGTCTCGGGTGGCTACACCTTC.

This sequence joins TRBV5-1 and TRBJ2-7; possibly TRBD1 for D (7 bases). CDR3 length: 17 residues. Per germline, CDR1 SGHRS and CDR2 YFSETQ. V was cut by 6 bases and J by 5 bases, with 27 bases left in between. The CDR3 DNA follows: TGCGCCAGCACCGCCCAACCCCAGGGGGGAGTATTAGACGAGCAGTACTTC. Protein sequence: CASTAQPQGGVLDEQYF.

The chain combines TRBV7-9 with TRBJ2-7; 7 bases map to TRBD1. From germline, CDR1 is SEHNR and CDR2 FQNEAQ (reference sequence). The CDR3 is 14 amino acids. V lost 5 bases to trimming and J lost 0 bases; unmatched junction nucleotides: 4. The CDR3 DNA is TGTGCCAGCAGCCAGGACAGGAACTCCTACGAGCAGTACTTC. Amino acids: CASSQDRNSYEQYF.